Sequencing of this T cell receptor (beta chain) was carried out in a study of blood T cell repertoires in COVID-19. Source study methods: Estimates of nucleated cell counts were drawn from the amplification of reference gene primers. TCRdb's table, derived via immunoSEQ multiplex PCR, lists solely in-frame clones and lacks some. V, J and clone size are those of that table, while D and trimming were read from the DNA. In the table there are around 500,000 clones, approximately 85% of which are singletons. The CDR3 contains 13 residues. The V end lost 3 bases, the J end lost 3 bases, and 7 bases lay between the germline ends. Germline assignment: CDR1 SGHNT and CDR2 YENEEA. This clone has only one observation.

The genes are TRBV11-3 and TRBJ2-3; D perhaps matches TRBD1 (6 bases). Sequenced material: peripheral blood. This clonotype was sampled from a human donor in a cohort sampled during active COVID-19. As DNA, the CDR3 is TGTGCCAGCAGCTTCGGACAGACAGATACGCAGTATTTT. Translating it yields CASSFGQTDTQYF.